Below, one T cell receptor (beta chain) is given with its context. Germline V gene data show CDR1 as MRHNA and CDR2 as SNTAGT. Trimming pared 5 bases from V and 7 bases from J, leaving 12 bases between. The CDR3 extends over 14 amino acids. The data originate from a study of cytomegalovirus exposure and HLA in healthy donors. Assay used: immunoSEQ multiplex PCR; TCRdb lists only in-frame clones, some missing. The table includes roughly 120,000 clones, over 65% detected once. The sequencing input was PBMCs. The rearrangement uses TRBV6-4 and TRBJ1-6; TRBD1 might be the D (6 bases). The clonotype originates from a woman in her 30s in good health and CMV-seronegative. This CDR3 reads CASSPGRGNSPLHF. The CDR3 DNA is TGTGCCAGCAGTCCCGGCAGGGGCAATTCACCCCTCCACTTT.